The source of this TCR beta chain is a study of T cells in localized non-small cell lung cancer (dated by TCRdb to 2018 to 2021). Study-level background: The study examined T cell repertoires in 200 to 300 patients with early-stage NSCLC and compared tumors with uninvolved tumor-adjacent lungs. All 250 or so NSCLC patients in the cohort were treatment-naive and had localized lung tumors that were resected. NSCLC patients had a mean age of roughly 66 years, and more than 120 were male and over 85 female. Here is what the overall study found, with its caveats: A median of approximately 62 of the top 100 tumor clones turned up in the paired uninvolved adjacent lung, and 25 to 30 of those clones also ranked among the top 100 of that same adjacent lung. Because the study design was exploratory, TCR variables were selected using unadjusted p-values without false-discovery rate correction. Longer overall survival was associated with higher blood T cell density, whereas shorter survival was associated with higher adjacent-lung clonality. Because multi-region tumor sequencing was not done, intratumor heterogeneity could not be ruled out. Uninvolved tumor-adjacent lung showed the highest T cell clonality, higher than tumor, which suggests more focused antigenic responses in the uninvolved tumor-adjacent lung.

As encoded in the germline V gene, CDR1 is MRHNA while CDR2 is SNTAGT. The CDR3 measures 14 amino acids from cysteine to phenylalanine. Only the CDR3 region is kept as DNA, spanning 42 bases read in frame from base 1. V lost 5 bases and J lost 1 base; the stretch between them is 11 bases long. At diagnosis, peripheral blood, uninvolved tumor-adjacent lung and tumor were collected and were preserved as a mix of fresh-frozen and FFPE material. For TCR repertoire profiling, blood samples were analyzed as peripheral blood mononuclear cells. Comment on this clone: Its specific antigen is unknown. Base qualities are not at hand, and no much larger clone is one base apart.

TCR beta CDR3 regions were sequenced from DNA using the immunoSEQ Assay. The study's processing was this. To compute T cell density, TCR beta template counts were normalized to usable DNA, which was estimated by amplifying housekeeping genes. Using the preseqR package, richness was estimated by extrapolating to 120,000 templates for tissue samples and 400,000 templates for PBMC samples. Clonality was defined as one minus Pielou's evenness. Tissue-enriched TCRs were identified through differential abundance testing performed on productive amino-acid clonotypes, with a minimum total count of 5 and an alpha of 0.1. Repertoire overlap between compartments was quantified with the Jaccard Index and Morisita Overlap Index. GLIPH clustered TCR beta CDR3s with public tetramer-defined viral CDR3s; viral motifs required at least three viral sequences plus V-gene enrichment. This immuneACCESS table, as held by TCRdb, lists in-frame sequences with V and J called but not all clones. Of the missing ones, under half trace to an unresolved V gene in checked studies; the others have no known cause. The V and J calls and clone size were taken over from that table, and D and trimming were inferred from the DNA. This sample gives just over 70,000 clones in total; 70% to 90% of them show up just once. 21% of the sample goes to the ten largest clones.

Rearrangement joined TRBV6-4 to TRBJ1-1; the D gene assignment is ambiguous. The clonotype was recovered from a male donor at least 60 years old with stage III squamous cell lung carcinoma. The source material was peripheral blood, sampled before any cancer treatment. For the CDR3, the sequence is CASSPWAGNTEAFF. The sequenced DNA is TGTGCCAGCAGTCCCTGGGCTGGGAACACTGAAGCTTTCTTT.